This T cell receptor beta chain was retrieved from a study of blood T cell repertoires in COVID-19. Across the whole study: The samples span acute and convalescent COVID-19 from the United States, Italy and Spain. Nucleic acid was either cDNA or gDNA, and it came from T cells, B-cell-depleted T cells, or PBMCs.

This CDR3 has 14 amino acids. Germline V lookup: CDR1 MGHRA, CDR2 YSYEKL. V was clipped by 1 base and J by 3 bases, with 10 bases between them. Methods used by the authors: Amplified reference gene primers provided the basis for estimating nucleated cell counts. Only in-frame clones appear in the TCRdb table, and some are missing; sequencing was by immunoSEQ multiplex PCR. The V and J calls and clone size are taken from that table; D and trimming were inferred from the DNA. The sample lists approximately 84,000 clones; 90% were seen once. This TCR was sampled from a human donor with active COVID-19. The donor label of this sample is uncertain. Sample: peripheral blood. V usage is TRBV4-1 and J usage is TRBJ2-7; D unclear. CDR3 nucleotide sequence: TGCGCCAGCAGCCAAGTCCTCGGAGACTACGAGCAGTACTTC. Translated: CASSQVLGDYEQYF.